This T cell receptor beta chain was obtained from a study of blood T cell repertoires in COVID-19. Study-level background: Both acute and convalescent COVID-19 samples were obtained from the United States, Italy and Spain. Sample material is recorded as cDNA or gDNA derived from T cells, B-cell-depleted T cells, or PBMCs.

As originally analysed: Reference gene primers were amplified, and this amplification served to estimate nucleated cell counts. Sequenced by immunoSEQ multiplex PCR; TCRdb stores in-frame clones only, minus some. V and J calls and clone size are those listed in that table; D and trimming were worked out from the DNA. The table shows 120,000 or so clones, with around 87% occurring only once. V was pared by 1 base and J by 8 bases, with 14 bases between. The germline V gene encodes CDR1 MNHNS and CDR2 SASEGT. The CDR3 loop spans 15 amino acids. The sample consisted of peripheral blood. This chain joins TRBV6-1 and TRBJ1-4, with unresolved D. This sequence originates from a woman aged 55-70 years with acute or convalescent COVID-19. CDR3 residues: CASSEVGPGREKLFF. CDR3 DNA: TGTGCCAGCAGTGAAGTCGGGCCGGGGAGGGAAAAACTGTTTTTT.